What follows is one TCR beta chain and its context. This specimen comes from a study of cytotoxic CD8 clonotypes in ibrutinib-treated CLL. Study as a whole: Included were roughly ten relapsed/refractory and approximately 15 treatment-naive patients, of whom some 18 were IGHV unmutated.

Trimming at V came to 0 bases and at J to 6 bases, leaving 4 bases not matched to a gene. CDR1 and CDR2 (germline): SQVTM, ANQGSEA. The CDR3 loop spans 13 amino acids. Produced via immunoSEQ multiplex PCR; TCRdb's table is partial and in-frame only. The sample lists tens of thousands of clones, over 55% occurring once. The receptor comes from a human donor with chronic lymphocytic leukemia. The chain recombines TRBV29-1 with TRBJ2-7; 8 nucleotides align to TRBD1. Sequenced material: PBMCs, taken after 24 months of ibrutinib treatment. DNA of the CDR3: TGCAGCGTTGAAGATCGTACAGGGGGCGAGCAGTACTTC. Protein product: CSVEDRTGGEQYF.